The 27 T cell receptor beta chains reported below all come from one sample, sequenced in a study of molecular identifiers for immune sequencing clone quantification. TCRdb used MiXCR to reprocess the PCR reads, holding one entry per CDR3 protein. The repertoire holds just under 650,000 distinct CDR3 sequences, with about 20% as singletons. Sequences were obtained from naive CD8+ T cells from blood, with Jurkat cell RNA spiked in. Subset indicated: FACS-sorted CD8+CD4-CCR7+CD45RA+ naive T cells. The source is a human donor in good health. Some libraries in this study had Jurkat cell RNA spiked in.

The chain couples TRBV20-1 to TRBJ2-3, with D possibly TRBD1 on 6 matching bases. The germline V gene has CDR1 DFQATT and CDR2 SNEGSKA (reference sequence). CDR3 length equals 16 residues. Between the trimmed V and J ends, which lost 5 bases and 4 bases, there was a span of 22 bases. CDR3 nucleotides: TGCAGTGCTGGGGGACAAACGCCCCTCCCCGCAGATACGCAGTATTTT. Translation: CSAGGQTPLPADTQYF.

The chain uses TRBV30 and TRBJ2-3; D remains unclear. This CDR3 comprises 13 residues. CDR1 is GTSNPN and CDR2 is SVGIG in the germline V gene (reference sequence). V was cut by 1 base and J by 0 bases, with 5 bases left in between. The DNA of the CDR3 is TGTGCCTGGAGTGCTATAAGCACAGATACGCAGTATTTT. Its protein product is CAWSAISTDTQYF.

As to this clonotype: No conserved phenylalanine or tryptophan ends this CDR3, so it is likely a read error. The rearrangement uses TRBV5-1 and TRBJ1-1, with a weak D call TRBD1 (5 bases). The CDR3 has 14 residues. CDR1 SGHRS and CDR2 YFSETQ come from the germline V gene. V gave up 7 bases and J gave up 3 bases, with 16 bases separating them. CDR3 DNA: TGCGCCAGCGGCGTTGCAGGGTCGGACACTGAAGCTTTCTCT. Encoded protein: CASGVAGSDTEAFS.

In the case of this clonotype: Being one base from a much bigger clone, this may be a read error. The CDR3 loop is CASSWGQSTEASF. The CDR3 DNA sequence: TGTGCCAGCAGCTGGGGACAGTCCACTGAAGCTTCCTTT. The V gene is TRBV5-4, the J gene TRBJ1-1, with 7 bases matching TRBD1. The CDR3 contains 13 residues. Germline lookup yields CDR1 SGHNT and CDR2 YYREEE (reference sequence).

This clonotype was counted at least ten times. V gene TRBV15 combines with J gene TRBJ2-1; maybe TRBD1 (5 bases). The V and J ends lost 7 bases and 1 base respectively, with 11 bases between them. Germline V gene sequence: CDR1 LNHNV, CDR2 YYDKDF (reference sequence). CDR3 length equals 14 residues. CDR3 in amino acids: CATNSGNSYNEQFF. For the CDR3, the DNA is TGTGCCACCAATTCAGGGAATTCCTACAATGAGCAGTTCTTC.

This clonotype was seen only a few times. The chain employs TRBV21-1 and TRBJ1-5; the tabulated D call, TRBD1, remains unverified against the DNA. TRBV21-1 is designated a pseudogene. The CDR3 runs 16 residues. The CDR3 is CASSKASAGDNQPQHF. The CDR3 DNA sequence: TGTGCCAGCAGCAAAGCCTCCGCGGGGGACAATCAGCCCCAGCATTTT.

This clonotype was detected many times. V is TRBV20-1 and J is TRBJ1-1; D perhaps matches TRBD1 (5 bases). The V gene lost 3 bases and the J gene lost 3 bases, with 17 bases spanning the gap. The CDR3 runs 15 residues. Per germline, CDR1 DFQATT and CDR2 SNEGSKA (reference sequence). DNA of the CDR3: TGCAGTGCTAGGGGGACTGAGGGCTTGGACACTGAAGCTTTCTTT. Protein product: CSARGTEGLDTEAFF.

This clonotype was counted only a few times. The chain uses TRBV11-2 and TRBJ1-1; a weak D match, TRBD1 (5 bases). The germline V gene encodes CDR1 SGHAT and CDR2 FQNNGV. V lost 0 bases and J 0 bases, leaving 17 bases between the germline ends. The CDR3 is made up of 18 amino acids. CDR3: CASSLETAGRSLNTEAFF. The CDR3 DNA follows: TGTGCCAGCAGCTTAGAAACCGCGGGACGGAGTTTGAACACTGAAGCTTTCTTT.

This clonotype came up a few times. The chain combines TRBV19 with TRBJ2-2, with D unclear. The length of the CDR3 is 14 residues. From germline, CDR1 is LNHDA and CDR2 SQIVND (reference sequence). Between the trimmed V and J ends, which lost 3 bases and 0 bases, there was a span of 5 bases. The CDR3 region has the DNA TGTGCCAGTAGTATGCTGGCGAACACCGGGGAGCTGTTTTTT. This encodes CASSMLANTGELFF.

This clonotype was recorded only once. The rearrangement uses TRBV13 and TRBJ1-6, with D uncertain. The CDR3 contains 15 residues. Germline V lookup: CDR1 PRHDT, CDR2 FYEKMQ (reference sequence). V lost 5 bases to trimming and J lost 8 bases, with 16 bases between them. The CDR3 sequence is CASSPLRSHYSPLHF. The CDR3 nucleotides read TGTGCCAGCAGCCCCCTCAGGTCCCATTATTCACCCCTCCACTTT.

This sequence joins TRBV9 and TRBJ1-1, with a weak D call TRBD1 (5 bases). V lost 4 bases to trimming and J lost 1 base, with 14 bases between them. Germline CDR1 and CDR2: SGDLS and YYNGEE. The CDR3 loop spans 15 amino acids. The CDR3 bases are TGTGCCAGCAGCCCCTGGGGGGGACCGAACACTGAAGCTTTCTTT. Protein product: CASSPWGGPNTEAFF.

This clonotype was seen ten or more times. The chain recombines TRBV12-3 or TRBV12-4 with TRBJ2-4; TRBD2 might be the D (5 bases). V was trimmed by 3 bases and J by 7 bases, leaving 10 bases between them. This CDR3 region has 13 residues. The CDR3: CASSFSPGNIQYF. The CDR3 bases are TGTGCCAGCAGTTTCTCCCCGGGGAACATTCAGTACTTC.

This clonotype has ten or more counts. The chain joins TRBV13 to TRBJ2-3; TRBD2 agrees at 8 bases. Trimming removed 0 bases from V and 2 bases from J; junction bases left unmatched: 4. The CDR3 spans 16 residues. Per the germline V gene, CDR1 is PRHDT and CDR2 is FYEKMQ (reference sequence). CDR3 sequence: CASSLGLAEFTDTQYF. The CDR3 nucleotides read TGTGCCAGCAGCTTAGGACTAGCGGAGTTCACAGATACGCAGTATTTT.

This clonotype was detected ten times or more. The chain carries TRBV27 and TRBJ2-7, with a weak D call TRBD2 (5 bases). The germline V gene has CDR1 MNHEY and CDR2 SMNVEV (reference sequence). Deletions cut 9 bases from V and 3 bases from J, with 24 bases between. The CDR3 covers 16 residues. The DNA of the CDR3 is TGTGCCAGTTCAATGGCTCGAATCGAGGGCGACTACGAGCAGTACTTC. This translates into CASSMARIEGDYEQYF.

This clonotype was recorded at least ten times. The CDR3 coding sequence is TGCAGCGCGGATGATGGGTTGACTGAAGCTTTCTTT. Translated: CSADDGLTEAFF. The chain carries TRBV29-1 and TRBJ1-1; D gene ambiguous. This CDR3 has 12 residues. Germline CDR1 is SQVTM and CDR2 is ANQGSEA. V was cut by 7 bases and J by 5 bases, with 14 bases left in between.

This clonotype was found a few times. Here the CDR3 reads CASSDRLAGELNEQFF. The CDR3 nucleotides read TGTGCCAGCAGCGATCGACTAGCGGGAGAGCTCAATGAGCAGTTCTTC. V usage is TRBV7-9 and J usage is TRBJ2-1; 12 nucleotides line up with TRBD2. The CDR3 is 16 amino acids. Trimming took 5 bases from V and 6 from J; bases not matched to a gene: 8. From germline, CDR1 is SEHNR and CDR2 FQNEAQ (reference sequence).

This clonotype was seen ten or more times. The chain recombines TRBV5-1 with TRBJ1-1; perhaps TRBD1 as D (6 bases). Germline V lookup: CDR1 SGHRS, CDR2 YFSETQ. The CDR3 covers 13 residues. V was clipped by 4 bases and J by 4 bases, with 11 bases between them. This CDR3 is CASSSTQGTEAFF. The CDR3 nucleotides read TGCGCCAGCAGCAGTACACAGGGCACTGAAGCTTTCTTT.

In this sample, this clonotype turned up many times. The V gene is TRBV6-2 or TRBV6-3, the J gene TRBJ2-2; D call uncertain. Germline assignment: CDR1 MNHEY and CDR2 SVGEGT. The CDR3 is 13 amino acids. V lost 8 bases and J lost 7, with 14 bases in between. In DNA, the CDR3 is TGTGCCAGCTGTCCCCTATCCGTCGGGGAGCTGTTTTTT. It yields the protein CASCPLSVGELFF.

This clonotype was detected ten times or more. The chain joins TRBV20-1 to TRBJ1-6; the D gene is possibly TRBD1 (5 bases). V was clipped by 0 bases and J by 9 bases, with 12 bases between them. The CDR3 length is 14 residues. Germline loops: CDR1 DFQATT, CDR2 SNEGSKA (reference sequence). The CDR3 sequence: CSARDWQGVSPLHF. DNA of the CDR3: TGCAGTGCTAGAGATTGGCAGGGCGTTTCACCCCTCCACTTT.

This clonotype has at least ten counts. This chain uses TRBV7-9 with TRBJ2-2; possible D gene TRBD2, 5 bases. V lost 1 base to trimming and J lost 6 bases, with 15 bases between them. The CDR3 contains 16 residues. Germline lookup yields CDR1 SEHNR and CDR2 FQNEAQ (reference sequence). This CDR3 reads CASSLVASWVPGELFF. The CDR3 bases are TGTGCCAGCAGCTTAGTTGCTAGCTGGGTGCCCGGGGAGCTGTTTTTT.

This clonotype appeared many times. J is TRBJ2-7 and V is TRBV23-1; D gene ambiguous. TRBV23-1 is filed as an ORF, its function uncertain. The germline V and J ends were trimmed by 8 bases and 1 base, with 15 bases remaining between them. The CDR3 totals 14 residues. CDR3 DNA sequence: TGCGCCAGCCCGCCCGATGACGGGTCCTACGAGCAGTACTTC. This translates into CASPPDDGSYEQYF.

This clonotype was recorded many times. V usage is TRBV12-3 or TRBV12-4 and J usage is TRBJ1-1; weak D call: TRBD1 (6 bases). V was pared by 3 bases and J by 2 bases, with 13 bases between. There are 15 residues in the CDR3. CDR3: CASSFSGTPNTEAFF. The CDR3 DNA is TGTGCCAGCAGTTTTTCCGGGACACCTAACACTGAAGCTTTCTTT.

Of note for this clonotype: A much larger clone differs from this one at a single base, so this may be a read error. This chain joins TRBV2 and TRBJ2-5; 8 nucleotides match TRBD1. V lost 1 base and J lost 2; bases outside the gene matches: 6. The V gene's germline CDR1 is SNHLY and CDR2 FYNNEI. This CDR3 has 16 residues. CDR3 DNA: TGTGCCAGCAGTGAAGGACAGGGGACCACTCAAGAGACCCAGTACTTC. This sequence encodes CASSEGQGTTQETQYF.

Comments on this clonotype: This may stem from a read error, because a much larger clone lies one nucleotide away. The CDR3 spells CASSQGVQVLYEQYF. CDR3 nucleotides: TGTGCCAGCAGCCAAGGTGTACAGGTCCTCTACGAGCAGTACTTC. V is TRBV14 and J is TRBJ2-7, with D perhaps matching TRBD1 (5 bases). V lost 1 base and J 3 bases, leaving 13 bases between the germline ends. CDR3 size: 15 residues. Germline V gives CDR1 SGHDN, CDR2 FVKESK. Together with reference TRBV14 and TRBJ2-7, the CDR3 gives the full variable domain: EAGVTQFPSHSVIEKGQTVTLRCDPISGHDNLYWYRRVMGKEIKFLLHFVKESKQDESGMPNNRFLAERTGGTYSTLKVQPAELEDSGVYFCASSQGVQVLYEQYFGPGTRLTVT.

In this sample, this clonotype turned up a few times. This chain uses TRBV6-5 with TRBJ2-2, with TRBD2 matching over 9 bases. Losses at the gene ends were 2 bases for V and 2 bases for J; bases not matched to a gene: 6. This CDR3 has 17 residues. Germline values: CDR1 MNHEY, CDR2 SVGAGI. The CDR3 DNA reads as TGTGCCAGCAGTTACGAGGCTCTAGCGGGAAACACCGGGGAGCTGTTTTTT. It codes for CASSYEALAGNTGELFF.

The sample holds many counts of this clonotype. The chain couples TRBV30 to TRBJ2-3; D ambiguous. Trimming took off 3 bases at V and 4 bases at J, with 11 bases between the two ends. The CDR3 totals 13 residues. Germline-derived CDR1 and CDR2 are GTSNPN and SVGIG (reference sequence). The CDR3 reads CAWSSRTADTQYF. CDR3 DNA sequence: TGTGCCTGGAGCTCCCGTACCGCAGATACGCAGTATTTT.

This clonotype has a count of ten or more. The chain is built from TRBV7-6 and TRBJ1-1, with D possibly being TRBD1 (5 bases). The CDR3 totals 13 residues. Deletions cut 3 bases from V and 5 bases from J, with 10 bases between. Germline-derived CDR1 and CDR2 are SGHVS and FNYEAQ. In DNA form, the CDR3 reads TGTGCCAGCAGCTTTCCAGGGTCTACTGAAGCTTTCTTT. This encodes CASSFPGSTEAFF.